This T cell receptor (beta chain) was sequenced for a study of blood T cell repertoires in COVID-19. As for the study in general: PBMCs, B-cell-depleted T cells, or T cells were the source of the cDNA or gDNA that made up the material.

Recruited during active infection, patients (from Seattle) were subsequently followed longitudinally. The germline CDR1 and CDR2 sequences are SGHNT and YENEEA. The V gene lost 5 bases and the J gene lost 1 base, with 11 bases spanning the gap. This CDR3 has 14 amino acids. TCRdb's copy holds only in-frame clones and misses some; the assay was immunoSEQ multiplex PCR. The data hold tens of thousands of clones, with roughly 90% observed a single time. The receptor was derived from a man in his 60s with COVID-19, enrolled during active disease. The sample was peripheral blood. The J gene is TRBJ1-1, the V gene TRBV11-3; D perhaps matches TRBD1 (5 bases). In nucleotides, the CDR3 is TGTGCCAGCAGCCTCGCTACAGGGAACACTGAAGCTTTCTTT. Residues: CASSLATGNTEAFF.